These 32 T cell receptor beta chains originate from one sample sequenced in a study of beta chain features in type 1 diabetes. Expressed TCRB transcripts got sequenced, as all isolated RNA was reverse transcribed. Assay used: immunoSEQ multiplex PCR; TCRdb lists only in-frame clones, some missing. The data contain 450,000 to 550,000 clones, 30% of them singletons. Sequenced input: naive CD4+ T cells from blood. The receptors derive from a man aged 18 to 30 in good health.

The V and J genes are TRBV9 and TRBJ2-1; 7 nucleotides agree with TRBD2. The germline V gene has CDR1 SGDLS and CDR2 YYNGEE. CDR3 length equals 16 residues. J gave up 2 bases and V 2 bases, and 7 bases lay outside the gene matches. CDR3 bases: TGTGCCAGCAGCGTGGAGCGGGGAAGGCCCTACAATGAGCAGTTCTTC. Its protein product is CASSVERGRPYNEQFF.

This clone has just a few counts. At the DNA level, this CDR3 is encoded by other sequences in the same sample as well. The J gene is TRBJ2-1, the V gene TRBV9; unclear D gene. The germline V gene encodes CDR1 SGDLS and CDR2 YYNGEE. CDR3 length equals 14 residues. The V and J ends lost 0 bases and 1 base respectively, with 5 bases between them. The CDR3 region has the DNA TGTGCCAGCAGCGTAGGGGGATCCTACAATGAGCAGTTCTTC. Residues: CASSVGGSYNEQFF.

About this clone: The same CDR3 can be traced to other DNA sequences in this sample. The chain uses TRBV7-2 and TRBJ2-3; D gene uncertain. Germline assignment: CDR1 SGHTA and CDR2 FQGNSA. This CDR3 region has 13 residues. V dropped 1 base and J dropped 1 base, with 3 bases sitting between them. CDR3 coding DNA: TGTGCCAGCAGCTTAGTGGGCACAGATACGCAGTATTTT. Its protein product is CASSLVGTDTQYF.

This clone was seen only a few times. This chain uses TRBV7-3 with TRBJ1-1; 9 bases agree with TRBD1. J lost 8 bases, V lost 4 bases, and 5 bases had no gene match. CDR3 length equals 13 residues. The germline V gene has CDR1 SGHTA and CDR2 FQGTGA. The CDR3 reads CASSSGQGREAFF. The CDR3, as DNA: TGTGCCAGCAGCTCGGGACAGGGAAGAGAAGCTTTCTTT.

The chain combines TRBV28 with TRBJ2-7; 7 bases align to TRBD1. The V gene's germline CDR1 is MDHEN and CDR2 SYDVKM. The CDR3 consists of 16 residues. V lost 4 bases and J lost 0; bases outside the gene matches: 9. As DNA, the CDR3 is TGTGCCAGCAGTTCCGTGGGGACAGCCTCCTCCTACGAGCAGTACTTC. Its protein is CASSSVGTASSYEQYF.

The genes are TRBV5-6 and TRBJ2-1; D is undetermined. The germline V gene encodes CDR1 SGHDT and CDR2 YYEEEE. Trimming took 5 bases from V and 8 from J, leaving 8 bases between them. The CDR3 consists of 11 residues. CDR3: CASSFVDEQFF. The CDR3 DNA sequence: TGTGCCAGCAGTTTCGTGGATGAGCAGTTCTTC.

The DNA of the CDR3 is TGTGCCAGCAGCTTAAGTGGACTACAAGAGACCCAGTACTTC. This translates into CASSLSGLQETQYF. The rearrangement joins TRBV7-9 to TRBJ2-5; a weak D match, TRBD2 (6 bases). CDR1 is SEHNR and CDR2 is FQNEAQ in the germline V gene (reference sequence). The germline V and J ends were trimmed by 2 bases and 2 bases, with 9 bases remaining between them. The CDR3 loop spans 14 amino acids.

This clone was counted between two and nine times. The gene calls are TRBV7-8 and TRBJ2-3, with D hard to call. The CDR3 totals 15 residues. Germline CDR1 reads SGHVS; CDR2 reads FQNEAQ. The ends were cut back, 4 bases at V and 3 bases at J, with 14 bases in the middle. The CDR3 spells CASSSQRIGTDTQYF. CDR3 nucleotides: TGTGCCAGCAGCTCCCAGCGAATAGGAACAGATACGCAGTATTTT.

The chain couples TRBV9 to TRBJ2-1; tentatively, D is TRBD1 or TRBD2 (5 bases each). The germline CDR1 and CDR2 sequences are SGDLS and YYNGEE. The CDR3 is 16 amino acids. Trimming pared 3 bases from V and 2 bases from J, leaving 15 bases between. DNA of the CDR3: TGTGCCAGCAGCGCTCGGGGCTCAAGTACCTACAATGAGCAGTTCTTC. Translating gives CASSARGSSTYNEQFF.

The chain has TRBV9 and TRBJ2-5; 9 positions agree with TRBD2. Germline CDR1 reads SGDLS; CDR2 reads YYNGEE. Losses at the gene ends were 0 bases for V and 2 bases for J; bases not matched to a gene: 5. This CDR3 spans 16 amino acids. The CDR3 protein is CASSVAAGGGQETQYF. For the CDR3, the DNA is TGTGCCAGCAGCGTAGCGGCGGGAGGGGGACAAGAGACCCAGTACTTC.

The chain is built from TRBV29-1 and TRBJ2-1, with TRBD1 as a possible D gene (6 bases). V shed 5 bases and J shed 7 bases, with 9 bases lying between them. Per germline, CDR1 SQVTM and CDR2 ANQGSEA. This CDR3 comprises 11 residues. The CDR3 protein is CSVPGANEQFF. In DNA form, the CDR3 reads TGCAGCGTTCCAGGGGCGAATGAGCAGTTCTTC.

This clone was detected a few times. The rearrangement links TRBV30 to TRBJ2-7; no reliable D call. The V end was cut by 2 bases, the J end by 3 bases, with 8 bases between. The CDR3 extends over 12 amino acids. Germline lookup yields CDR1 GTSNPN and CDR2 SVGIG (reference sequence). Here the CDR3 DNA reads TGTGCCTGGAGTCCTGACCGCTACGAGCAGTACTTC. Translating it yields CAWSPDRYEQYF.

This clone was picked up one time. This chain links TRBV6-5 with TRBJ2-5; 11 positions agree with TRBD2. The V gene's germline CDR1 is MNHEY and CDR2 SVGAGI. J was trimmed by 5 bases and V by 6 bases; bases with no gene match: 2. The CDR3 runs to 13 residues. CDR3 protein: CASRSSGRETQYF. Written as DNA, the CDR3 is TGTGCCAGCAGGTCTAGCGGGAGGGAGACCCAGTACTTC.

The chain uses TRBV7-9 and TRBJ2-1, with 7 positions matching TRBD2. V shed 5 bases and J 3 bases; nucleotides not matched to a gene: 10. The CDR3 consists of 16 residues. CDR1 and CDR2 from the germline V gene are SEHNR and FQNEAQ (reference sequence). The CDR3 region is CASSPIAGDVYNEQFF. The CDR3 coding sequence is TGTGCCAGCAGCCCGATAGCGGGCGACGTCTACAATGAGCAGTTCTTC.

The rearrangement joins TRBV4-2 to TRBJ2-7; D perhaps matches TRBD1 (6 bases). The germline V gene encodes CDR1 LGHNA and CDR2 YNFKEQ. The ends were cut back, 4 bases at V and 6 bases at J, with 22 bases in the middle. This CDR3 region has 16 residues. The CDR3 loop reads CASSLTWTAISPEQYF. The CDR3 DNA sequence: TGTGCCAGCAGCCTCACGTGGACAGCGATATCGCCCGAGCAGTACTTC.

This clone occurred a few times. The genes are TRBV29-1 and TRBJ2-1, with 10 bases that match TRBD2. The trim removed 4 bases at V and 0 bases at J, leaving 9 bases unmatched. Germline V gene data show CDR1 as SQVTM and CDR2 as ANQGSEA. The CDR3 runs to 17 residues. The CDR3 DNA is TGCAGCGTTGGAGGCCTAGCGGGAGTAGACTCCTACAATGAGCAGTTCTTC. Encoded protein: CSVGGLAGVDSYNEQFF.

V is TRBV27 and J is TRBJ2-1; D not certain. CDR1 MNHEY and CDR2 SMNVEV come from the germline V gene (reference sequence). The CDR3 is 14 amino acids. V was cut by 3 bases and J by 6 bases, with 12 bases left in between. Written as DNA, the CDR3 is TGTGCCAGCAGTTTCTTTCCTCGTTCCAATGAGCAGTTCTTC. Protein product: CASSFFPRSNEQFF.

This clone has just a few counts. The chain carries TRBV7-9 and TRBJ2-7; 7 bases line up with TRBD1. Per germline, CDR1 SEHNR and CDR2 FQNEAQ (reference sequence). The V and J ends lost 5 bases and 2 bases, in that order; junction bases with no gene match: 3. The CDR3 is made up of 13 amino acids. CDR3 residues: CASSPGQPYEQYF. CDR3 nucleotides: TGTGCCAGCAGCCCGGGACAGCCCTACGAGCAGTACTTC.

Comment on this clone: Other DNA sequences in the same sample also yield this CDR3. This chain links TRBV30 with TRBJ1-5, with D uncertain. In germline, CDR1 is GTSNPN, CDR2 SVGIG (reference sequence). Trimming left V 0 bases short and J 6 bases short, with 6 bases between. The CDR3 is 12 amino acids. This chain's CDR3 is CAWSVGGQPQHF. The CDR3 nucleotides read TGTGCCTGGAGTGTTGGAGGTCAGCCCCAGCATTTT.

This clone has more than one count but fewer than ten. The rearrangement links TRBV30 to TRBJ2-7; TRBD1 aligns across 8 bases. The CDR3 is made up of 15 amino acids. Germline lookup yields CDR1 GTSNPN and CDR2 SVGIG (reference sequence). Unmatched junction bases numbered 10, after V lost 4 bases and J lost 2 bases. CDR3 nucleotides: TGTGCCTGGACCCCCAGGGACAGGTGGACCTACGAGCAGTACTTC. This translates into CAWTPRDRWTYEQYF. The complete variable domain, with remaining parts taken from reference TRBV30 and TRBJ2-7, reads SQTIHQWPATLVQPVGSPLSLECTVEGTSNPNLYWYRQAAGRGLQLLFYSVGIGQISSEVPQNLSASRPQDRQFILSSKKLLLSDSGFYLCAWTPRDRWTYEQYFGPGTRLTVT.

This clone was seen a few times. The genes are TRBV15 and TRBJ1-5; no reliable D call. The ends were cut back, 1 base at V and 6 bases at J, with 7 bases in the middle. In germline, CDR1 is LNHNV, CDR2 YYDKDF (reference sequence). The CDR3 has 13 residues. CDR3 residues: CATSRVLSQPQHF. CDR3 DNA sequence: TGTGCCACCAGCAGAGTATTGAGTCAGCCCCAGCATTTT.

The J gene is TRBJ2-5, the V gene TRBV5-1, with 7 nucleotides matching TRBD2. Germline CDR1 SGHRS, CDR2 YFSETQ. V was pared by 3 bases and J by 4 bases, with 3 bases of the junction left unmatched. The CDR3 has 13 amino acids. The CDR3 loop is CASSWEGLETQYF. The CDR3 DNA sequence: TGCGCCAGCAGCTGGGAGGGACTAGAGACCCAGTACTTC.

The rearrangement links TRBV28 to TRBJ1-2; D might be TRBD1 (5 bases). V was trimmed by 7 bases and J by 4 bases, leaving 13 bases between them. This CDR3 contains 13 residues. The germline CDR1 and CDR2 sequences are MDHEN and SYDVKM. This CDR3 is CASTYGTGYGYTF. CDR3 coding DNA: TGTGCCAGCACCTATGGGACTGGCTATGGCTACACCTTC.

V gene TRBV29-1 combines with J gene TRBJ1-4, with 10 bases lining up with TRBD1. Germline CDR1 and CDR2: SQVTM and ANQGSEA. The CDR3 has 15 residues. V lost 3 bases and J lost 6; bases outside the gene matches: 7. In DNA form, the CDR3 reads TGCAGCGTTGATAATCTGGGGACAGGGGATGAAAAACTGTTTTTT. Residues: CSVDNLGTGDEKLFF. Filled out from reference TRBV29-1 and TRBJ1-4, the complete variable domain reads SAVISQKPSRDICQRGTSLTIQCQVDSQVTMMFWYRQQPGQSLTLIATANQGSEATYESGFVIDKFPISRPNLTFSTLTVSNMSPEDSSIYLCSVDNLGTGDEKLFFGSGTQLSVL.

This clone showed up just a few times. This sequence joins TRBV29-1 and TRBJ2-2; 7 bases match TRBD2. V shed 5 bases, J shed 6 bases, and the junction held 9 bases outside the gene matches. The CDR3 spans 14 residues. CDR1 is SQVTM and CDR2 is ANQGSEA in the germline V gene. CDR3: CSVWEGGIAGELFF. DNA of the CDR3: TGCAGCGTTTGGGAGGGCGGGATAGCCGGGGAGCTGTTTTTT.

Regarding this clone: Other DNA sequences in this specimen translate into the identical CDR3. The chain's CDR3 is CSVAQANYGYTF. The CDR3 nucleotides are TGCAGCGTAGCACAGGCTAACTATGGCTACACCTTC. The V gene is TRBV29-1, the J gene TRBJ1-2; TRBD1 might be the D (5 bases). The germline V gene encodes CDR1 SQVTM and CDR2 ANQGSEA. The CDR3 is 12 residues long. The V gene lost 6 bases and the J gene lost 0 bases, with 8 bases spanning the gap.

CDR3 amino acids: CASSQDVGLAGVEQFF. CDR3 sequence (DNA): TGTGCCAGCAGCCAAGATGTAGGACTAGCGGGAGTAGAGCAGTTCTTC. The chain joins TRBV4-2 to TRBJ2-1; 13 nucleotides align to TRBD2. CDR3 size: 16 residues. V was pared by 0 bases and J by 10 bases, with 6 bases of the junction left unmatched. Germline-derived CDR1 and CDR2 are LGHNA and YNFKEQ.

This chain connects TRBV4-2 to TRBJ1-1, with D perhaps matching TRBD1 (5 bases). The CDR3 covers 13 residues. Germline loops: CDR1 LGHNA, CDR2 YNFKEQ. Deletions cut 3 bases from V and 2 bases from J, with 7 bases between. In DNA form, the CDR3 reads TGTGCCAGCAGCCACAGGGACAACACTGAAGCTTTCTTT. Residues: CASSHRDNTEAFF.

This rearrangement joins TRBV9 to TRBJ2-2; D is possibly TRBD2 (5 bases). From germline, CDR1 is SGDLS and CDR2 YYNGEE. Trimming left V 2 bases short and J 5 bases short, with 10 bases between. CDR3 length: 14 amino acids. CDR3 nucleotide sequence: TGTGCCAGCAGCGTTATGGGAGCGACCGGGGAGCTGTTTTTT. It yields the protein CASSVMGATGELFF.

In DNA form, the CDR3 reads TGCGCCAGCAGCCAAGATAGGGCCTTTCAGGGAGGATTCACAGATACGCAGTATTTT. This codes for CASSQDRAFQGGFTDTQYF. The chain combines TRBV4-3 with TRBJ2-3; D is perhaps TRBD2 (6 bases). Looked up from germline, CDR1 is LGHNA and CDR2 is YSLEER. This CDR3 has 19 residues. The V end lost 0 bases, the J end lost 2 bases, and 21 bases lay between the germline ends.

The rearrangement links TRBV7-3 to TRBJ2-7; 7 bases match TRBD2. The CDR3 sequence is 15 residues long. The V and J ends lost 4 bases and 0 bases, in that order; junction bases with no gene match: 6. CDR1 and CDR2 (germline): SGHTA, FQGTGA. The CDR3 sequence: CASSSGLGSSYEQYF. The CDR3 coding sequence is TGTGCCAGCAGCTCAGGACTAGGGAGCTCCTACGAGCAGTACTTC.

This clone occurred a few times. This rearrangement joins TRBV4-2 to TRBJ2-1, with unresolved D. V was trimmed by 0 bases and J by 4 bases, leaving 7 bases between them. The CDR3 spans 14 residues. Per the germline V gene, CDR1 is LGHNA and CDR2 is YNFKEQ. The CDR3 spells CASSQESAYNEQFF. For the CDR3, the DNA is TGTGCCAGCAGCCAAGAAAGTGCGTACAATGAGCAGTTCTTC.